The rows below give T cell receptor beta chains drawn from one sample of a study of beta chain features in type 1 diabetes. Produced via immunoSEQ multiplex PCR; TCRdb's table is partial and in-frame only. The data hold about 650,000 clones, with under 15% observed a single time. The sequencing input was naive CD4+ T cells from blood. The receptors derive from a man aged 25 to 40 with type 1 diabetes. Both conserved end residues are trimmed from each CDR3.

>TRBJ2-1|TRBV7-2
ASSLVAPGRYNEQF
>TRBJ2-6|TRBV11-2
ASSRLEGQSSGANVLT
>TRBJ1-1|TRBV6-5
ASSPHMNTEAF
>TRBJ2-7|TRBV27
ASSLLGGRYEQY
>TRBJ1-1|TRBV29-1
SVEVSRGRRVNTEAF
>TRBJ1-5|TRBV18
ASSLGAGVGNQPQH
>TRBJ1-4|TRBV29-1
SVGGAGSEKLF
>TRBJ2-3|TRBV7-9
ASSLLTGGADTQY
>TRBJ2-7|TRBV6-5
ASRGRGLGSEQY
>TRBJ2-3|TRBV7-2
ASSPGGSGGTDTQY
>TRBJ2-7|TRBV5-1
ASSLGSDGYEQY
>TRBJ1-1|TRBV2
ASSFTGSEAF
>TRBJ2-7|TRBV7-2
ASSAGPLNYEQY
>TRBJ2-7|TRBV11-3
ASSRTYEQY
>TRBJ2-7|TRBV29-1
SVPGSSYEQY
>TRBJ2-3|TRBV27
ASRKTTTDTQY
>TRBJ1-2|TRBV18
ASSPAPGQGVGYT
>TRBJ1-2|TRBV30
ASGGYRGSYGYT
>TRBJ1-2|TRBV28
ASSSGSYGYT
>TRBJ2-1|TRBV25-1
ASSEAGAGSYNEQF
>TRBJ2-2|TRBV28
ASSDPGPAGELF
>TRBJ2-3|TRBV7-9
ASSFLRTDTQY
>TRBJ2-7|TRBV21-1
ASSKQGALNYEQY
>TRBJ2-7|TRBV18
ASSPGELGSEQY
>TRBJ1-4|TRBV5-1
ASSPGQEREKLF
>TRBJ2-1|TRBV4-1
ASSQEGRYNEQF
>TRBJ2-1|TRBV5-5
ASSLDPGGDEQF
>TRBJ2-7|TRBV11-2
ASSPAKESLSEQY
>TRBJ2-7|TRBV28
ASSFGYEQY
>TRBJ2-6|TRBV4-3
ASSQDAQGAGSGANVLT
>TRBJ1-4|TRBV25-1
ASGAEGARGKLF
>TRBJ1-2|TRBV7-6
ASSESGGYGYT
>TRBJ2-1|TRBV5-6
ASSIKPASIEQF
>TRBJ2-5|TRBV2
ASSEEYQETQY
>TRBJ1-5|TRBV6-5
ASSYSKGGGGQPQH
>TRBJ2-7|TRBV27
AVGTYEQY
>TRBJ1-1|TRBV2
ASRSGTGRNTEAF
>TRBJ2-5|TRBV6-5
ASSFGTGAQETQY
>TRBJ2-7|TRBV4-2
ASRQDSYEQY
>TRBJ2-6|TRBV9
ASSSTGANVLT
>TRBJ1-2|TRBV6-5
ASGSNYGYT
>TRBJ1-1|TRBV19
ASKGSGTVNTEAF
>TRBJ1-3|TRBV9
ASSSLGQVGDTIY
>TRBJ1-6|TRBV5-1
ASSLESGSPLH
>TRBJ2-3|TRBV2
ASVTGQDTDTQY
>TRBJ2-5|TRBV29-1
SVPRGGETQY